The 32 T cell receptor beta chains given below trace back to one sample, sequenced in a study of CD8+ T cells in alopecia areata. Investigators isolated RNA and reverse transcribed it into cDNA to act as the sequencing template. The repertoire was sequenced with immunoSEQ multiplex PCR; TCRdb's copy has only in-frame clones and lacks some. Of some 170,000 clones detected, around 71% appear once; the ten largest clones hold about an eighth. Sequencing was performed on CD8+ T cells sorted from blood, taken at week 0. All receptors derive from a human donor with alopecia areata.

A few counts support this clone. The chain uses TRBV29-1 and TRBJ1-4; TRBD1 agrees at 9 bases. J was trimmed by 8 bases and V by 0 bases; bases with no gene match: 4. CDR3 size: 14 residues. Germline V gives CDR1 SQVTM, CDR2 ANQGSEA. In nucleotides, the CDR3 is TGCAGCGTTGAAGATGTGGGACAGGGAGAAAAACTGTTTTTT. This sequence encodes CSVEDVGQGEKLFF. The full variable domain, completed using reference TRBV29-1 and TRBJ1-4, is SAVISQKPSRDICQRGTSLTIQCQVDSQVTMMFWYRQQPGQSLTLIATANQGSEATYESGFVIDKFPISRPNLTFSTLTVSNMSPEDSSIYLCSVEDVGQGEKLFFGSGTQLSVL.

CDR3 region: CASSLSRGGDGEQFF. The CDR3 region has the DNA TGTGCCAGCAGTTTATCGAGGGGAGGGGATGGTGAGCAGTTCTTC. The chain is built from TRBV27 and TRBJ2-1, with TRBD2 matching 7 bases. V was clipped by 0 bases and J by 9 bases; unmatched bases: 8. From germline, CDR1 is MNHEY and CDR2 SMNVEV (reference sequence). This CDR3 has 15 amino acids.

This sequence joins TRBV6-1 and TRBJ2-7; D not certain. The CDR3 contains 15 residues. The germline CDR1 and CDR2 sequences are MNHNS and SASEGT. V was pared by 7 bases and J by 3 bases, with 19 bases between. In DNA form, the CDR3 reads TGTGCCAGCAACCCAGAAGGTAGGGTAGGCTACGAGCAGTACTTC. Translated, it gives CASNPEGRVGYEQYF.

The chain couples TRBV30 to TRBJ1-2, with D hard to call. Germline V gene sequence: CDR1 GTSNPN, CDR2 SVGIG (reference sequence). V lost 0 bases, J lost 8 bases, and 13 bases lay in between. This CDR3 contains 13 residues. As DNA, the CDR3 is TGTGCCTGGAGTGTCTCCCATTTTGTCGGCTACACCTTC. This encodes CAWSVSHFVGYTF. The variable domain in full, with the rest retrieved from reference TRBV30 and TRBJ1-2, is SQTIHQWPATLVQPVGSPLSLECTVEGTSNPNLYWYRQAAGRGLQLLFYSVGIGQISSEVPQNLSASRPQDRQFILSSKKLLLSDSGFYLCAWSVSHFVGYTFGSGTRLTVV.

The CDR3 DNA reads TGTGCCAGCACCGGGACAGGGAGATACAATGAGCAGTTCTTC. It translates to CASTGTGRYNEQFF. The chain employs TRBV7-9 and TRBJ2-1; 9 bases fit TRBD1. Looked up from germline, CDR1 is SEHNR and CDR2 is FQNEAQ (reference sequence). The CDR3 has 14 amino acids. Germline trimming cut 7 bases from V and 4 bases from J; bases unmatched to any gene: 5.

The CDR3 loop reads CASSFGGGPETQYF. Written as DNA, the CDR3 is TGTGCCAGCAGCTTCGGTGGGGGGCCGGAGACCCAGTACTTC. J is TRBJ2-5 and V is TRBV7-8, with D tentatively TRBD1 or TRBD2 (6 bases each). The CDR3 sequence is 14 residues long. Per germline, CDR1 SGHVS and CDR2 FQNEAQ. Trimming took 3 bases from V and 5 from J, leaving 13 bases between them.

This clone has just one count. The CDR3 DNA reads as TGTGCCTGGAGTACTGACAGGTTCGGCTATGGCTACACCTTC. Translating gives CAWSTDRFGYGYTF. The chain employs TRBV30 and TRBJ1-2; tentatively, D is TRBD1 (6 bases). V dropped 2 bases and J dropped 4 bases, with 14 bases sitting between them. The germline V gene has CDR1 GTSNPN and CDR2 SVGIG (reference sequence). The CDR3 loop spans 14 amino acids.

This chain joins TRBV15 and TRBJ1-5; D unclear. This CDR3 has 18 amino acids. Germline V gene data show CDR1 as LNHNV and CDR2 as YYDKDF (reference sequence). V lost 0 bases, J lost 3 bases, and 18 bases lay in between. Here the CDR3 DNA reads TGTGCCACCAGCAGAGATCCCGTTAAAGGGCAGCCCAATCAGCCCCAGCATTTT. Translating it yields CATSRDPVKGQPNQPQHF.

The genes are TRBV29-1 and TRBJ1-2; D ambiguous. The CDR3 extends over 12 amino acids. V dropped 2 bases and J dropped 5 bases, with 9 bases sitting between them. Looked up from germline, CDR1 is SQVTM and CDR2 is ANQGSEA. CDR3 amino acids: CSVELSTYGYTF. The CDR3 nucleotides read TGCAGCGTTGAACTCTCGACATATGGCTACACCTTC.

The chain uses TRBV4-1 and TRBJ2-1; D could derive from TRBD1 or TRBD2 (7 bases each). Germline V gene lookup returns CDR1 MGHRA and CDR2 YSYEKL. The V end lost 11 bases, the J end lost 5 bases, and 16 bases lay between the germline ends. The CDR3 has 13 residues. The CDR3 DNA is TGCGCCGCCAGGGGGGGGCTCAACAATGAGCAGTTCTTC. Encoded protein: CAARGGLNNEQFF.

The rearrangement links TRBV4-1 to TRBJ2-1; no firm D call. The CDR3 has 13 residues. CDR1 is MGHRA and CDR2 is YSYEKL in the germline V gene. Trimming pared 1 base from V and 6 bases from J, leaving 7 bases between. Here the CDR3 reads CASSQGQVNEQFF. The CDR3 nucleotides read TGCGCCAGCAGCCAAGGGCAGGTCAATGAGCAGTTCTTC.

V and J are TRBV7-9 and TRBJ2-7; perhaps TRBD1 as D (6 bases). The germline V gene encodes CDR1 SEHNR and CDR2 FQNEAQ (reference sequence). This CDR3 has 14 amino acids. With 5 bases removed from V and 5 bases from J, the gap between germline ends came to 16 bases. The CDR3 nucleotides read TGTGCCAGCAGCCAGACGACAGGAGGTGACGAGCAGTACTTC. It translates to CASSQTTGGDEQYF.

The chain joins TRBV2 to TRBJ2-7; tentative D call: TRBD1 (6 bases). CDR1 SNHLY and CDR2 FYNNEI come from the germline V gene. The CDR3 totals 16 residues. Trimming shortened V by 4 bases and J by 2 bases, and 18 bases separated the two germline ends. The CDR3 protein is CASSGEGTTYPYEQYF. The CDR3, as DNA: TGTGCCAGCAGTGGGGAAGGGACAACCTATCCCTACGAGCAGTACTTC.

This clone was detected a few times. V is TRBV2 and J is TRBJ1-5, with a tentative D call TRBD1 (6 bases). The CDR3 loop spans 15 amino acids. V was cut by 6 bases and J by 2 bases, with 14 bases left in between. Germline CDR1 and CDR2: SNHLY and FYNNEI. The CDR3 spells CASRWGPVRNQPQHF. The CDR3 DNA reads TGTGCCAGCAGGTGGGGGCCGGTACGCAATCAGCCCCAGCATTTT.

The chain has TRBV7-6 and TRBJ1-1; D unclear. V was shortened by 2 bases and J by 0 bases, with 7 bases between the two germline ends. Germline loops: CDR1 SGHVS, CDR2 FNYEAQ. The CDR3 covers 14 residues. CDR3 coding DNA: TGTGCCAGCAGCTTATCATCCCTGAACACTGAAGCTTTCTTT. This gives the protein CASSLSSLNTEAFF.

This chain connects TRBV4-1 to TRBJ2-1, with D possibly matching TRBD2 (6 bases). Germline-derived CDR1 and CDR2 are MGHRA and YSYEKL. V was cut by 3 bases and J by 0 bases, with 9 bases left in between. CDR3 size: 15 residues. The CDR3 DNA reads TGCGCCAGCAGCCATAATAGCGGCTCCTACAATGAGCAGTTCTTC. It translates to CASSHNSGSYNEQFF.

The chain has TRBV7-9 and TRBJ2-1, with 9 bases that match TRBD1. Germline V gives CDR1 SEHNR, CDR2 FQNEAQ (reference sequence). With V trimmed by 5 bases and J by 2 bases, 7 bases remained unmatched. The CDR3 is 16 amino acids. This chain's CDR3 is CASSPSRDRAYNEQFF. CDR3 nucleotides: TGTGCCAGCAGCCCCTCCCGGGACAGGGCCTACAATGAGCAGTTCTTC.

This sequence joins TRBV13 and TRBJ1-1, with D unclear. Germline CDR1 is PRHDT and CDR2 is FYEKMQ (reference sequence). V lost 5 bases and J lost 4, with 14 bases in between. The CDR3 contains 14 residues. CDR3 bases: TGTGCCAGCAGCGCCGAGCCGTCGGGCACTGAAGCTTTCTTT. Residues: CASSAEPSGTEAFF.

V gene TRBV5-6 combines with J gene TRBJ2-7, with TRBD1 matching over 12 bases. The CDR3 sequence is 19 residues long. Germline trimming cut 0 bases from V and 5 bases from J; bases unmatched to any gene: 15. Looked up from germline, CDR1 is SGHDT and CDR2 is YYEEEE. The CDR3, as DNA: TGTGCCAGCAGCTTGGTCGGGACAGGGGGCCGTACGGATGGCCACGAGCAGTACTTC. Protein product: CASSLVGTGGRTDGHEQYF.

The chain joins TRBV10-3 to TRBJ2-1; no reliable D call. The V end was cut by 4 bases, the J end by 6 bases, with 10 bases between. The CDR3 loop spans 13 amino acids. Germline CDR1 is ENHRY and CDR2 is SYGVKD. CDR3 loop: CAISVGSSNEQFF. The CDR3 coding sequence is TGTGCCATCAGTGTGGGTAGTAGCAATGAGCAGTTCTTC.

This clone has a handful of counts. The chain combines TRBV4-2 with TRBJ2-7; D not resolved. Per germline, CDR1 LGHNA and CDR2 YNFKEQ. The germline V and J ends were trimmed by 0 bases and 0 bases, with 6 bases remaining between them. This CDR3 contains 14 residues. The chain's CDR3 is CASSQDKSSYEQYF. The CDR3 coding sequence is TGTGCCAGCAGCCAAGATAAGAGCTCCTACGAGCAGTACTTC.

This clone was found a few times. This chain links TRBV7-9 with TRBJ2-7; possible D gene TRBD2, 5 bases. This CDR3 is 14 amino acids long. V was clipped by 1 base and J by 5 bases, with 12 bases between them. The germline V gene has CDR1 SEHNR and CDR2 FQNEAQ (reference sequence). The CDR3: CASSLERTRHEQYF. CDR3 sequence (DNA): TGTGCCAGCAGCTTAGAGCGGACCCGACACGAGCAGTACTTC.

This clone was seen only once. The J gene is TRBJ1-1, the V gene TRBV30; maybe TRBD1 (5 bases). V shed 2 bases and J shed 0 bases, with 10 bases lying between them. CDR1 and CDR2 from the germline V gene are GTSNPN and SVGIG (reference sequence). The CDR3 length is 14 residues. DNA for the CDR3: TGTGCCTGGAGTAGGGCAGGGCTGAACACTGAAGCTTTCTTT. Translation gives CAWSRAGLNTEAFF.

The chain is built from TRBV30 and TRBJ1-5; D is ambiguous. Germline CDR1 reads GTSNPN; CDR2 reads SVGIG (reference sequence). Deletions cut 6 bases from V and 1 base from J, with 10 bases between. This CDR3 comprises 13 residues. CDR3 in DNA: TGTGCCTGTTCCGAAGGGAGCAATCAGCCCCAGCATTTT. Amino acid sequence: CACSEGSNQPQHF.

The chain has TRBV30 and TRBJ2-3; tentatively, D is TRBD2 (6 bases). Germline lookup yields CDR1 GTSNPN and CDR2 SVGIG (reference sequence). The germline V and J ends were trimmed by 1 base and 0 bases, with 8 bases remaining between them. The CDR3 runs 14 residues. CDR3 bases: TGTGCCTGGAGTGCGGGGACTAGCACAGATACGCAGTATTTT. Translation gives CAWSAGTSTDTQYF. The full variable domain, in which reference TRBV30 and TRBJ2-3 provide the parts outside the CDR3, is SQTIHQWPATLVQPVGSPLSLECTVEGTSNPNLYWYRQAAGRGLQLLFYSVGIGQISSEVPQNLSASRPQDRQFILSSKKLLLSDSGFYLCAWSAGTSTDTQYFGPGTRLTVL.

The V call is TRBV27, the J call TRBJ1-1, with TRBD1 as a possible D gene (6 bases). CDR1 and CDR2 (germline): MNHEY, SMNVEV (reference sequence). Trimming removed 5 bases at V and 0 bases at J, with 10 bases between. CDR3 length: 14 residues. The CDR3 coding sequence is TGTGCCAGCAGTCTTGGACAGATGAACACTGAAGCTTTCTTT. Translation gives CASSLGQMNTEAFF.

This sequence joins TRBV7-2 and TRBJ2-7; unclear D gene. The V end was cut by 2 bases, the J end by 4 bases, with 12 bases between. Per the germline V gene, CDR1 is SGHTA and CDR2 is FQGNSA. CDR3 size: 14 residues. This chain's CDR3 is CASSLRKGWYEQYF. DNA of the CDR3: TGTGCCAGCAGCTTACGTAAGGGTTGGTACGAGCAGTACTTC.

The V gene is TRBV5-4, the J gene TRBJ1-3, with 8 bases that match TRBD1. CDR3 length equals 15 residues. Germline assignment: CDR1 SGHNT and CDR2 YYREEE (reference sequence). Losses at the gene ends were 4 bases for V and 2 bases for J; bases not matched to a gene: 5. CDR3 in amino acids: CASSKTGAAGNTIYF. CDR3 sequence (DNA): TGTGCCAGCAGCAAGACAGGGGCGGCTGGAAACACCATATATTTT.

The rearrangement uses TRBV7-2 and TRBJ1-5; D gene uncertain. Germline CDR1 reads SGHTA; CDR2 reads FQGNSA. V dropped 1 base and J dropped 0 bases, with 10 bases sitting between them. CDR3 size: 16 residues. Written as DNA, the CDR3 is TGTGCCAGCAGCTTAGAACGGAAAGATAGCAATCAGCCCCAGCATTTT. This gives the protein CASSLERKDSNQPQHF.

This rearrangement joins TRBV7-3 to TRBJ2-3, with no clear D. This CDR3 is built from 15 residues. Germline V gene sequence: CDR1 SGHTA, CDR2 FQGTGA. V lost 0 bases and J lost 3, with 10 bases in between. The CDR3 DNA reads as TGTGCCAGCAGCTTAACGCCTAGTCGTACAGATACGCAGTATTTT. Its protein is CASSLTPSRTDTQYF.

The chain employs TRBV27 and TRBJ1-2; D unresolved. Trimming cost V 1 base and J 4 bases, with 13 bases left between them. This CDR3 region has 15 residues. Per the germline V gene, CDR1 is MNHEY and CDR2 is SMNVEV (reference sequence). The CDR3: CASSLFGSDSYGYTF. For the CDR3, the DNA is TGTGCCAGCAGTTTATTCGGTTCGGATAGCTATGGCTACACCTTC.

As DNA, the CDR3 is TGCGCCAGCAGCGGGGGGACTCGTACCTACGAGCAGTACTTC. It translates to CASSGGTRTYEQYF. V usage is TRBV5-1 and J usage is TRBJ2-7, with a possible D match to TRBD2 (6 bases). The V end was cut by 4 bases, the J end by 2 bases, with 13 bases between. The germline CDR1 and CDR2 sequences are SGHRS and YFSETQ. This CDR3 comprises 14 residues.